One and the same sample provided the 10 T cell receptor beta chains below, sequenced in a study of read filtering for tumor transcriptome and immune sequencing. From 400 to 450 ng of RNA, a library with molecular barcoded alpha/delta and beta/gamma adaptors was made. One entry per CDR3 protein, called by TCRdb with MiXCR from the reads. The table shows some 43,000 distinct CDR3 sequences, with around an eighth occurring only once. Sequencing was done on a sample of a population of CD138-negative cells sorted from bone marrow. These receptors were obtained from a donor aged 40 or older with multiple myeloma.

With regard to this clonotype: A read error may be the cause here, since a much bigger clone is one base away. The rearrangement uses TRBV20-1 and TRBJ2-3; D is perhaps TRBD1 (5 bases). The germline CDR1 and CDR2 sequences are DFQATT and SNEGSKA (reference sequence). This CDR3 region has 14 residues. Here the CDR3 reads CGAQTVIPTDTQYF. The DNA for the CDR3 is TGCGGTGCTCAGACAGTGATTCCCACAGATACGCAGTATTTT.

This clonotype was seen only a few times. Since a much larger clone is just one base distant, this may be a read error. This chain connects TRBV18 to TRBJ1-1, with D maybe TRBD1 (6 bases). This CDR3 is 13 amino acids long. From germline, CDR1 is KGHSH and CDR2 LQKENI. The V end was cut by 6 bases, the J end by 6 bases, with 14 bases between. CDR3 nucleotides: TGTGCCAGCTCTCAAACCAAGGGGGCTGAAGCTTTCTTT. It is translated as CASSQTKGAEAFF.

Concerning this clonotype: Without the conserved terminal phenylalanine or tryptophan, this CDR3 likely stems from a read error. This sequence joins TRBV7-9 and TRBJ1-6; D unresolved. This CDR3 region has 12 residues. V was clipped by 5 bases and J by 14 bases, with 13 bases between them. Per germline, CDR1 SEHNR and CDR2 FQNEAQ (reference sequence). In DNA form, the CDR3 reads TGTGCCAGCAGCCCGGGAGTCCATTCCCTCCACCTT. Its translation is CASSPGVHSLHL.

The rearrangement links TRBV3-1 to TRBJ1-1, with unresolved D. V gave up 3 bases and J gave up 0 bases, with 2 bases separating them. CDR1 and CDR2 from the germline V gene are LGHDT and YNNKEL (reference sequence). The CDR3 extends over 12 amino acids. The CDR3 loop reads CASSQMNTEAFF. The CDR3 DNA reads as TGTGCCAGCAGCCAGATGAACACTGAAGCTTTCTTT. The variable domain in full, with the rest retrieved from reference TRBV3-1 and TRBJ1-1, is DTAVSQTPKYLVTQMGNDKSIKCEQNLGHDTMYWYKQDSKKFLKIMFSYNNKELIINETVPNRFSPKSPDKAHLNLHINSLELGDSAVYFCASSQMNTEAFFGQGTRLTVV.

Ten or more counts support this clonotype. CDR3 residues: CSAAVGLSTDTQYF. The CDR3 nucleotides read TGCAGCGCTGCCGTGGGGCTCAGCACAGATACGCAGTATTTT. The chain joins TRBV29-1 to TRBJ2-3; D may be TRBD1 (5 bases). V was trimmed by 7 bases and J by 0 bases, leaving 14 bases between them. Germline CDR1 SQVTM, CDR2 ANQGSEA. The CDR3 runs 14 residues.

This clonotype showed up many times. The chain employs TRBV29-1 and TRBJ2-5; 7 bases are a match to TRBD2. The V gene's germline CDR1 is SQVTM and CDR2 ANQGSEA. The length of the CDR3 is 14 residues. The trim removed 5 bases at V and 4 bases at J, leaving 10 bases unmatched. The CDR3 sequence is CSVHGLGLPETQYF. CDR3 DNA: TGCAGCGTTCACGGACTAGGCTTACCAGAGACCCAGTACTTC.

A word on this clonotype: Since a much larger clone is just one base distant, this may be a read error. This chain joins TRBV5-1 and TRBJ1-1; 11 nucleotides align to TRBD1. This CDR3 region has 14 residues. CDR1 and CDR2 from the germline V gene are SGHRS and YFSETQ. The CDR3 reads CAGSGQGANTEAFF. CDR3 DNA: TGCGCCGGCAGCGGACAGGGGGCTAACACTGAAGCTTTCTTT.

This clonotype was counted at least ten times. The chain has TRBV29-1 and TRBJ2-1; no firm D call. CDR1 is SQVTM and CDR2 is ANQGSEA in the germline V gene. The CDR3 runs 13 residues. The ends were cut back, 0 bases at V and 4 bases at J, with 7 bases in the middle. Here the CDR3 reads CSVEETRYNEQFF. For the CDR3, the DNA is TGCAGCGTTGAAGAGACACGGTACAATGAGCAGTTCTTC.

Notes on this clonotype: A far larger clone differs by one base, so this is likely a read error. This rearrangement joins TRBV2 to TRBJ1-5; D remains unclear. CDR3 length equals 12 residues. V was shortened by 8 bases and J by 7 bases, with 12 bases between the two germline ends. Germline CDR1 reads SNHLY; CDR2 reads FYNNEI. This CDR3 is CASGFPSQPQHF. The CDR3 coding sequence is TGTGCCAGCGGTTTCCCTTCCCAGCCCCAGCATTTT.

This clonotype turned up a few times. A read error is possible here, since a much larger clone lies one base away. This chain connects TRBV29-1 to TRBJ1-1; 7 bases agree with TRBD1. The CDR3 has 13 amino acids. Germline V gene lookup returns CDR1 SQVTM and CDR2 ANQGSEA. V dropped 7 bases and J dropped 7; count of bases not matched to a gene: 12. DNA for the CDR3: TGCAGCGGGAGACATACAGGGGCTGGTGAAGCTTTCTTT. It encodes CSGRHTGAGEAFF.